This T cell receptor (beta chain) was sequenced during a study of type 1 regulatory T cells. Turning to the study itself: This in vitro CD4 product, T-allo10, is enriched for Tr1 cells and alloantigen-specific.

Germline CDR1 and CDR2: SGHTA and FQGNSA. Trimming pared 5 bases from V and 2 bases from J, leaving 4 bases between. CDR3 length: 11 residues. This clonotype was recorded a few times. The target antigen is unknown. MiXCR was run by TCRdb on the reads, yielding one entry per CDR3 protein. The data show just under 65,000 distinct CDR3 sequences, about 48% seen once. Whole-study findings and limits: Compared with non-type 1 regulatory T cells, type 1 regulatory T cells showed a more restricted TCR repertoire.

Sequenced: cultured non-Tr1 T cells, either the whole culture or a sorted T cell fraction (not recorded which). This clonotype was obtained from a human donor in good health. The chain couples TRBV7-2 to TRBJ2-7, with D hard to call. The CDR3 loop reads CASSRAYEQYF. The CDR3 DNA reads TGTGCCAGCAGCAGAGCCTACGAGCAGTACTTC. The full variable domain, rest sourced from reference TRBV7-2 and TRBJ2-7, is GAGVSQSPSNKVTEKGKDVELRCDPISGHTALYWYRQSLGQGLEFLIYFQGNSAPDKSGLPSDRFSAERTGGSVSTLTIQRTQQEDSAVYLCASSRAYEQYFGPGTRLTVT.